Below are 24 T cell receptor beta chains sequenced from a single sample in a study of T cell responses to AZD1222 COVID-19 vaccine. Profiled with immunoSEQ multiplex PCR; TCRdb holds only in-frame clones, not every one. The sample carries about 140,000 clones, approximately 93% recorded once. Here the sequenced sample was peripheral blood, taken after recovery from COVID-19. These receptor sequences come from an adult who had recovered from COVID-19.

This clone was recorded only once. J is TRBJ1-5 and V is TRBV5-8; no definite D call. This CDR3 is built from 14 residues. Per germline, CDR1 SGHTS and CDR2 YDEGEE. Trimming removed 9 bases from V and 5 bases from J, with 18 bases in between. The CDR3 protein is CATTNVFLYQPQHF. The CDR3 coding sequence is TGTGCCACAACAAACGTCTTCTTGTATCAGCCCCAGCATTTT.

The rearrangement joins TRBV5-1 to TRBJ2-1; 7 positions agree with TRBD2. Germline values: CDR1 SGHRS, CDR2 YFSETQ. J gave up 2 bases and V 1 base, and 6 bases lay outside the gene matches. The CDR3 is 16 residues long. CDR3 sequence (DNA): TGCGCCAGCAGCTTGCCTTTGGCGGGAGCCTACAATGAGCAGTTCTTC. This codes for CASSLPLAGAYNEQFF. The variable domain in full, with the rest retrieved from reference TRBV5-1 and TRBJ2-1, is KAGVTQTPRYLIKTRGQQVTLSCSPISGHRSVSWYQQTPGQGLQFLFEYFSETQRNKGNFPGRFSGRQFSNSRSEMNVSTLELGDSALYLCASSLPLAGAYNEQFFGPGTRLTVL.

J is TRBJ2-3 and V is TRBV7-2; D not certain. This CDR3 has 16 residues. Germline V gene sequence: CDR1 SGHTA, CDR2 FQGNSA. The V and J ends lost 1 base and 0 bases respectively, with 11 bases between them. The CDR3 here is CASSLVETPSTDTQYF. As DNA, the CDR3 is TGTGCCAGCAGCTTAGTCGAGACCCCTAGCACAGATACGCAGTATTTT.

V usage is TRBV27 and J usage is TRBJ1-2, with D possibly TRBD1 on 5 matching bases. The CDR3 has 12 amino acids. V was clipped by 8 bases and J by 5 bases, with 12 bases between them. Per the germline V gene, CDR1 is MNHEY and CDR2 is SMNVEV (reference sequence). In DNA, the CDR3 is TGTGCCAGCGGGGCATCGGTGTATGGCTACACCTTC. Translating gives CASGASVYGYTF.

This clone turned up a few times. This sequence joins TRBV18 and TRBJ1-1, with 7 bases identical to TRBD1. Trimming at V came to 3 bases and at J to 5 bases, leaving 9 bases not matched to a gene. In germline, CDR1 is KGHSH, CDR2 LQKENI. This CDR3 is built from 15 residues. The CDR3 region is CASSPPQGVWTEAFF. The CDR3 nucleotides read TGTGCCAGCTCACCCCCGCAGGGGGTTTGGACTGAAGCTTTCTTT. The variable domain in full, with the rest retrieved from reference TRBV18 and TRBJ1-1, is NAGVMQNPRHLVRRRGQEARLRCSPMKGHSHVYWYRQLPEEGLKFMVYLQKENIIDESGMPKERFSAEFPKEGPSILRIQQVVRGDSAAYFCASSPPQGVWTEAFFGQGTRLTVV.

V and J are TRBV20-1 and TRBJ2-3; D unclear. Germline V gives CDR1 DFQATT, CDR2 SNEGSKA (reference sequence). The V and J ends lost 6 bases and 6 bases respectively, with 7 bases between them. This CDR3 is built from 10 residues. CDR3 residues: CSARRDTQYF. The CDR3 region has the DNA TGCAGTGCCCGCCGGGATACGCAGTATTTT.

The rearrangement joins TRBV19 to TRBJ1-2; D gene uncertain. The CDR3 spans 13 residues. Germline lookup yields CDR1 LNHDA and CDR2 SQIVND (reference sequence). Trimming stripped 3 bases from V and 5 bases from J, with 10 bases between. The CDR3 nucleotides read TGTGCCAGTAGTATCTTCCCGAATTATGGCTACACCTTC. It codes for CASSIFPNYGYTF.

The chain combines TRBV14 with TRBJ2-7; D might be TRBD2 (5 bases). Between the trimmed V and J ends, which lost 4 bases and 12 bases, there was a span of 16 bases. The CDR3 has 12 residues. Germline assignment: CDR1 SGHDN and CDR2 FVKESK. CDR3 sequence: CASSPLRRVWYF. CDR3 sequence (DNA): TGTGCCAGCAGCCCTCTCCGGCGGGTTTGGTACTTC.

This sequence joins TRBV18 and TRBJ1-1; D not certain. This CDR3 region has 16 residues. In germline, CDR1 is KGHSH, CDR2 LQKENI. V lost 2 bases, J lost 4 bases, and 17 bases lay in between. The CDR3 nucleotides read TGTGCCAGCTCACCAGGTGGGAGCAGGCTAGCCACTGAAGCTTTCTTT. Its translation is CASSPGGSRLATEAFF.

This clone was counted between two and nine times. The sample holds other DNA sequences that translate to the same CDR3. This chain connects TRBV18 to TRBJ1-6; TRBD1 agrees at 8 bases. After removal of 4 bases from V and 7 bases from J, the junction contained 6 bases not matched to a gene. This CDR3 region has 15 residues. Germline-derived CDR1 and CDR2 are KGHSH and LQKENI. The CDR3 DNA reads as TGTGCCAGCTCACGGGGGACAGGAGGAAATTCACCCCTCCACTTT. It encodes CASSRGTGGNSPLHF.

V and J are TRBV7-2 and TRBJ2-3; maybe TRBD2 (6 bases). The germline gives CDR1 SGHTA, CDR2 FQGNSA. V lost 4 bases, J lost 2 bases, and 19 bases lay in between. This CDR3 spans 17 amino acids. CDR3 loop: CASSSQWGGGDTDTQYF. The CDR3 DNA is TGTGCCAGCAGCTCACAATGGGGCGGAGGGGACACAGATACGCAGTATTTT.

The chain couples TRBV27 to TRBJ1-1, with D uncertain. CDR3 size: 14 residues. The germline V gene has CDR1 MNHEY and CDR2 SMNVEV (reference sequence). The ends were cut back, 4 bases at V and 7 bases at J, with 16 bases in the middle. CDR3 coding DNA: TGTGCCAGCAGTTCCGCGGGGTGGGGTCTTGAAGCTTTCTTT. Translation: CASSSAGWGLEAFF.

This clone showed up just a few times. The CDR3 nucleotides read TGTGCCAGCGGGGGAAGCCCGGACAGCCTGAACACTGAAGCTTTCTTT. Residues: CASGGSPDSLNTEAFF. The chain uses TRBV2 and TRBJ1-1, with D tentatively TRBD1 (6 bases). V was cut by 8 bases and J by 0 bases, with 19 bases left in between. CDR1 and CDR2 from the germline V gene are SNHLY and FYNNEI. The CDR3 has 16 residues.

This clone has a single count. The V call is TRBV19, the J call TRBJ1-5; no clear D gene. This CDR3 has 15 residues. V was trimmed by 2 bases and J by 4 bases, leaving 12 bases between them. Germline lookup yields CDR1 LNHDA and CDR2 SQIVND (reference sequence). The CDR3 sequence: CASSISVAGNQPQHF. For the CDR3, the DNA is TGTGCCAGTAGTATAAGTGTGGCAGGTAATCAGCCCCAGCATTTT.

This chain joins TRBV27 and TRBJ1-1; tentative D call: TRBD1 (5 bases). CDR3 length equals 13 residues. Trimming shortened V by 9 bases and J by 5 bases, and 16 bases separated the two germline ends. Looked up from germline, CDR1 is MNHEY and CDR2 is SMNVEV (reference sequence). CDR3 DNA sequence: TGTGCCAGTTTAAGGGGCTTGGGGACTGAAGCTTTCTTT. The encoded protein is CASLRGLGTEAFF.

The chain combines TRBV9 with TRBJ1-1; D is unclear. The germline V and J ends were trimmed by 0 bases and 1 base, with 10 bases remaining between them. The CDR3 is 15 amino acids. Germline V lookup: CDR1 SGDLS, CDR2 YYNGEE. This CDR3 reads CASSVEPRRNTEAFF. CDR3 coding DNA: TGTGCCAGCAGCGTAGAACCTCGAAGGAACACTGAAGCTTTCTTT.

The CDR3 coding sequence is TGTGCCAGCAGTTCGTCAAACTTTAATGAAAAACTGTTTTTT. Translated: CASSSSNFNEKLFF. This chain joins TRBV25-1 and TRBJ1-4; no clear D. Germline assignment: CDR1 MGHDK and CDR2 SYGVNS. Trimming cost V 5 bases and J 4 bases, with 11 bases left between them. The CDR3 is made up of 14 amino acids. Full variable domain (rest looked up from reference TRBV25-1 and TRBJ1-4): EADIYQTPRYLVIGTGKKITLECSQTMGHDKMYWYQQDPGMELHLIHYSYGVNSTEKGDLSSESTVSRIRTEHFPLTLESARPSHTSQYLCASSSSNFNEKLFFGSGTQLSVL.

V is TRBV11-2 and J is TRBJ1-4, with D possibly being TRBD1 (6 bases). CDR1 and CDR2 (germline): SGHAT, FQNNGV. Trimming took off 2 bases at V and 10 bases at J, with 17 bases between the two ends. The CDR3 covers 15 residues. DNA of the CDR3: TGTGCCAGCAGCTTATCCCCCTGGGGGGCAGGAAAACTGTTTTTT. This translates into CASSLSPWGAGKLFF.

The chain recombines TRBV29-1 with TRBJ2-7; D is possibly TRBD1 (5 bases). V lost 4 bases and J lost 5, with 12 bases in between. Germline lookup yields CDR1 SQVTM and CDR2 ANQGSEA. The CDR3 covers 12 residues. CDR3 sequence (DNA): TGCAGCGTTGGAACAGGTAGCCACGAGCAGTACTTC. This sequence encodes CSVGTGSHEQYF.

The chain has TRBV10-2 and TRBJ2-7; 8 bases are shared with TRBD2. The germline gives CDR1 WSHSY, CDR2 SAAADI. This CDR3 comprises 14 residues. Losses at the gene ends were 2 bases for V and 5 bases for J; bases not matched to a gene: 5. CDR3 region: CASSEAGGGHEQYF. The CDR3 nucleotides are TGCGCCAGCAGTGAGGCGGGAGGAGGGCACGAGCAGTACTTC.

This clone came up once. The genes are TRBV11-2 and TRBJ2-7; D may be TRBD2 (5 bases). The V and J ends lost 1 base and 1 base respectively, with 8 bases between them. The CDR3 consists of 14 residues. Germline V gene lookup returns CDR1 SGHAT and CDR2 FQNNGV. CDR3 coding DNA: TGTGCCAGCAGCTTAGTTCGGGGATCCTACGAGCAGTACTTC. It yields the protein CASSLVRGSYEQYF.

The V gene is TRBV14, the J gene TRBJ1-1; 7 nucleotides align to TRBD1. The CDR3 sequence is 15 residues long. J gave up 0 bases and V 4 bases, and 5 bases lay outside the gene matches. Germline CDR1 and CDR2: SGHDN and FVKESK. CDR3 residues: CASSLWTGMNTEAFF. In DNA, the CDR3 is TGTGCCAGCAGCCTATGGACAGGAATGAACACTGAAGCTTTCTTT.

V usage is TRBV29-1 and J usage is TRBJ2-5, with D perhaps TRBD1 (5 bases). The CDR3 spans 13 residues. The V end lost 1 base, the J end lost 4 bases, and 10 bases lay between the germline ends. The germline V gene encodes CDR1 SQVTM and CDR2 ANQGSEA. The DNA of the CDR3 is TGCAGCGTTGAAGCAGGGTGGAGAGAGACCCAGTACTTC. Its protein is CSVEAGWRETQYF.

This chain links TRBV6-2 or TRBV6-3 with TRBJ2-3; D is possibly TRBD1 (6 bases). Germline V gene lookup returns CDR1 MNHEY and CDR2 SVGEGT. The CDR3 is made up of 14 amino acids. Deletions cut 4 bases from V and 4 bases from J, with 12 bases between. CDR3 coding DNA: TGTGCCAGCAGTTCGACAGGACCAGCAGATACGCAGTATTTT. Protein product: CASSSTGPADTQYF.